The present entry profiles one T cell receptor (beta chain) with its context. This entry is derived from a study of blood T cell repertoires in COVID-19. Original processing methods: Estimation of nucleated cell counts was performed using reference gene primer amplification. Only in-frame clones appear in the TCRdb table, and some are missing; sequencing was by immunoSEQ multiplex PCR. V, J and clone size are taken as reported in that table, and D and trimming were inferred from the DNA itself. The sample lists over 25,000 clones, about 90% occurring once. Germline V lookup: CDR1 SNHLY, CDR2 FYNNEI. This CDR3 region has 13 residues. Trimming stripped 11 bases from V and 4 bases from J, with 15 bases between.

The specimen sequenced was peripheral blood. V gene TRBV2 combines with J gene TRBJ1-5; TRBD1 might be the D (5 bases). This receptor was obtained from a man aged 65 to 85 with active or convalescent COVID-19. CDR3: CAAWGGKNQPQHF. CDR3 sequence (DNA): TGTGCCGCATGGGGGGGTAAAAATCAGCCCCAGCATTTT.